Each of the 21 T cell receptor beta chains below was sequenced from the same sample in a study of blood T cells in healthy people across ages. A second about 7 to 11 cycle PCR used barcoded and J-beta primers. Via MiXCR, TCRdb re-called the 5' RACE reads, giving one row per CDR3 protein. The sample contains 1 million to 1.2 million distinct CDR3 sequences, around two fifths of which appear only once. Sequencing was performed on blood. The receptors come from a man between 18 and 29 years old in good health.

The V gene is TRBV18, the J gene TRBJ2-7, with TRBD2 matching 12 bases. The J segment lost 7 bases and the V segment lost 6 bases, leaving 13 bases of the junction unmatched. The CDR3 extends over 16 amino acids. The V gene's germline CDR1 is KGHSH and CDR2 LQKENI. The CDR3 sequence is CASSLSSGLAGLEQYF. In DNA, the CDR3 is TGTGCCAGCTCGCTGAGCAGCGGACTAGCGGGGTTGGAGCAGTACTTC.

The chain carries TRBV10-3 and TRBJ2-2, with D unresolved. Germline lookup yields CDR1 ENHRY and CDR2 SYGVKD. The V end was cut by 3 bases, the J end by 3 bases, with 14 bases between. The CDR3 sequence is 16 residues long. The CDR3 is CAISDRTVRDTGELFF. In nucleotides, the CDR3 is TGTGCCATCAGTGACCGGACGGTAAGAGACACCGGGGAGCTGTTTTTT.

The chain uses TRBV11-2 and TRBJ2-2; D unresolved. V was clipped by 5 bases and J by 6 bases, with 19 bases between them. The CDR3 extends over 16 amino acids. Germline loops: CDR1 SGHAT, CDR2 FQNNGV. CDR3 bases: TGTGCCAGCAGCCGACACAAAAGGGTAGAAGCCGGGGAGCTGTTTTTT. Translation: CASSRHKRVEAGELFF.

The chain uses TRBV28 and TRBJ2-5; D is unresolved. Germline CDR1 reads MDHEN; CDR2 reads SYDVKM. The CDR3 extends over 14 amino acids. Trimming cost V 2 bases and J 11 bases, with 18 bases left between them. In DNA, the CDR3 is TGTGCCAGCAGTTTAGGGGTAAAAGGGAATGAGCAGTACTTC. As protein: CASSLGVKGNEQYF.

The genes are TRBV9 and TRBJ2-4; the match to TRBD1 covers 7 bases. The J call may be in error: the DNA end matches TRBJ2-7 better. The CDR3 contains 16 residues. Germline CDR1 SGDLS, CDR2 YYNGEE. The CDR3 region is CASSPEPDRVAYEQYF. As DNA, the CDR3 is TGTGCCAGCAGCCCCGAGCCCGACAGGGTAGCCTACGAGCAGTACTTC.

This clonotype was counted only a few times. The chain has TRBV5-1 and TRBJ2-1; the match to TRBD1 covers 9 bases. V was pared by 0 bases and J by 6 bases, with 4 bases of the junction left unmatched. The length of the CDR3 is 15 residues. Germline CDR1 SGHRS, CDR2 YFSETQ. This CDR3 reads CASSLDGTGSNEQFF. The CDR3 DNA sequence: TGCGCCAGCAGCTTGGACGGGACAGGGTCCAATGAGCAGTTCTTC.

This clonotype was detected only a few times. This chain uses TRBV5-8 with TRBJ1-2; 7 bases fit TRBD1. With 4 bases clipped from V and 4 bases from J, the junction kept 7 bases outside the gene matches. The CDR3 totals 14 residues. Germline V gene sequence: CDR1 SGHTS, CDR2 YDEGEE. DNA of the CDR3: TGTGCCAGCAGCATACGGACAGGACGCTATGGCTACACCTTC. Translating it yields CASSIRTGRYGYTF.

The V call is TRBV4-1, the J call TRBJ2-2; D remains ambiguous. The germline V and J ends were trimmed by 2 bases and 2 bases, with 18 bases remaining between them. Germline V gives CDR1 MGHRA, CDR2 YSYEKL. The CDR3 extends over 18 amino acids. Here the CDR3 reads CASSQPFGHGPNTGELFF. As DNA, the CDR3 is TGCGCCAGCAGCCAACCATTTGGTCACGGCCCAAACACCGGGGAGCTGTTTTTT.

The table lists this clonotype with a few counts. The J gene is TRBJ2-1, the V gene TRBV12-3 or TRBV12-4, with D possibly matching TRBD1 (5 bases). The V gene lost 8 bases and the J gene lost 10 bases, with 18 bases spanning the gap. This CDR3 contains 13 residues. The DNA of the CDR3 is TGTGCCAGCTACACAAACCGTCAGGGAGAGCAGTTCTTC. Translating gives CASYTNRQGEQFF.

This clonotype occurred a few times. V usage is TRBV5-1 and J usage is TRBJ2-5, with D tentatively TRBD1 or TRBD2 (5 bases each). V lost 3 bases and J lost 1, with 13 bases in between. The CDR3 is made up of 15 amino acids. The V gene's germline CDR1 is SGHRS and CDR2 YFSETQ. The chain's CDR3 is CASSSSPGPQETQYF. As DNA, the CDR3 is TGCGCCAGCAGCTCGAGTCCGGGACCCCAAGAGACCCAGTACTTC.

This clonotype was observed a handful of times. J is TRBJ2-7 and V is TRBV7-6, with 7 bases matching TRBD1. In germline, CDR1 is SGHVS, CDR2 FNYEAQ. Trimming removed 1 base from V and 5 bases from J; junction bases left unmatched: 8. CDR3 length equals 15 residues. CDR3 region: CASSLGQGLSNEQYF. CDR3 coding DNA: TGTGCCAGCAGCTTAGGACAGGGTCTTTCCAACGAGCAGTACTTC.

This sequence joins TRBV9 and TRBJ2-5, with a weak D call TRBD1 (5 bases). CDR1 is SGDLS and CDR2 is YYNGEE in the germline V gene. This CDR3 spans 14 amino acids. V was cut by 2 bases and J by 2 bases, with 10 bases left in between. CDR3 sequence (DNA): TGTGCCAGCAGCGTGGAAAGGGGTCAAGAGACCCAGTACTTC. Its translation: CASSVERGQETQYF.

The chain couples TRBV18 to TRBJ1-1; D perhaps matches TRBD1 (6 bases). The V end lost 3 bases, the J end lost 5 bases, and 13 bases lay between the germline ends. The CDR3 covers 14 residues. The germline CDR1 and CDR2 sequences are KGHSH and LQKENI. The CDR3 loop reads CASSPSIQGTEAFF. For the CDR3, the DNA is TGTGCCAGCTCACCCAGCATCCAGGGGACTGAAGCTTTCTTT.

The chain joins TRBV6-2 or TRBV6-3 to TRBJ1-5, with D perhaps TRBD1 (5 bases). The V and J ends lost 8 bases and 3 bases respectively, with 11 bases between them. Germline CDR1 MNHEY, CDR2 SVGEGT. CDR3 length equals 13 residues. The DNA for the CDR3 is TGTGCCAGCGCCCGGGGGTACAATCAGCCCCAGCATTTT. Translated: CASARGYNQPQHF.

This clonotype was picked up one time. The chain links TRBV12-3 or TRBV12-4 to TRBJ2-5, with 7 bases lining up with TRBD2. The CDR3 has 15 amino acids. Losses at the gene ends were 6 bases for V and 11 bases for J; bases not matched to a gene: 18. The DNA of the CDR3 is TGTGCCAGCAGCTCCGGGACTATTACAAGTTATGAGCAGTACTTC. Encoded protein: CASSSGTITSYEQYF.

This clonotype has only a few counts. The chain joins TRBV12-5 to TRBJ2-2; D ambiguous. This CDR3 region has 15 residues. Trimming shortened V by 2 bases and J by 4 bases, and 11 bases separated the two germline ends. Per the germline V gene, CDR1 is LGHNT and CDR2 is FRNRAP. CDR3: CASGLSLRVTGELFF. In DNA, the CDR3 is TGTGCTAGTGGTTTGTCTCTTAGGGTCACCGGGGAGCTGTTTTTT.

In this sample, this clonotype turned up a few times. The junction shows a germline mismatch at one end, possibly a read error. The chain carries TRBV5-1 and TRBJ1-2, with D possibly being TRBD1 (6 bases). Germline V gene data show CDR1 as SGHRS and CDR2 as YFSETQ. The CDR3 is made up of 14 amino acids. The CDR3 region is CASSQGQGPYGYTF. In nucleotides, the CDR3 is TGTGCCAGCAGCCAAGGCCAGGGGCCCTATGGCTACACCTTC.

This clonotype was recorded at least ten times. The CDR3 spells CASSHSYEQYF. The CDR3 region has the DNA TGTGCCAGCAGCCACTCCTACGAGCAGTACTTC. The chain uses TRBV14 and TRBJ2-7; D call uncertain. The CDR3 spans 11 residues. Germline CDR1 is SGHDN and CDR2 is FVKESK. Trimming stripped 3 bases from V and 0 bases from J, with 0 bases between.

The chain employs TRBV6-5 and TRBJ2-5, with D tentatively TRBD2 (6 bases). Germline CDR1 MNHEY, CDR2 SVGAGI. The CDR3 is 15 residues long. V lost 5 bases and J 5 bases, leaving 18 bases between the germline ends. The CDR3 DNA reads TGTGCCAGCAGTGGAGGGACTGTAAAGGGCGAGACCCAGTACTTC. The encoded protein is CASSGGTVKGETQYF.

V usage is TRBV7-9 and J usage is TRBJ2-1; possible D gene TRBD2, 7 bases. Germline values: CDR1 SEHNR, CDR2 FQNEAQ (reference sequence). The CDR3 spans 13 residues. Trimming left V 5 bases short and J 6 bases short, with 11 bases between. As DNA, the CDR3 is TGTGCCAGCAGCAGGGGGGGGTTCAATGAGCAGTTCTTC. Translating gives CASSRGGFNEQFF.

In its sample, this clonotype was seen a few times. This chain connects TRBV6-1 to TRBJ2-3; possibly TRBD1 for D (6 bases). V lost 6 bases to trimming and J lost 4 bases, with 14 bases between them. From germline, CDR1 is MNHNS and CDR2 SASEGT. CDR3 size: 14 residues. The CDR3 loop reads CASRSRGIADTQYF. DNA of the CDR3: TGTGCCAGCAGAAGCAGGGGTATCGCAGATACGCAGTATTTT.